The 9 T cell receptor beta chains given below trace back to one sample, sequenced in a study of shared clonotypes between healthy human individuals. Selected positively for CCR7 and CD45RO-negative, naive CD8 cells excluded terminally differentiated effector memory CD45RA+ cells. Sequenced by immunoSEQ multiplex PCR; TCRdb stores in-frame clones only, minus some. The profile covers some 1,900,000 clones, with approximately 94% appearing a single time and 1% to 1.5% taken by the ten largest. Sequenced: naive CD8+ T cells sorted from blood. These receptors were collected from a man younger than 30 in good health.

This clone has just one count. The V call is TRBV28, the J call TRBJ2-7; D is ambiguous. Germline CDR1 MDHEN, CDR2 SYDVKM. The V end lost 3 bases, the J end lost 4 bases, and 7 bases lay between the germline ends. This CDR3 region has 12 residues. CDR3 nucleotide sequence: TGTGCCAGCAGTTTGGTTTGGTACGAGCAGTACTTC. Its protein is CASSLVWYEQYF.

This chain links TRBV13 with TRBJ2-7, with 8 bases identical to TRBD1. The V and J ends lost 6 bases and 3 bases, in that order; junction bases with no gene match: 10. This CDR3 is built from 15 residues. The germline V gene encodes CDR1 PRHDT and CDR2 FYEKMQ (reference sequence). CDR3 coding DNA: TGTGCCAGCAGTCCGCCCCGGGACAGGAACTACGAGCAGTACTTC. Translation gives CASSPPRDRNYEQYF.

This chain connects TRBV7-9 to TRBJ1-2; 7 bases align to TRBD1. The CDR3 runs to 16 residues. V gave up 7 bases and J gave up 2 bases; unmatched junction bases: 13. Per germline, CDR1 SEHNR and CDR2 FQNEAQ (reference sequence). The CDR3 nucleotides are TGTGCCAGCACCACCTTGGGGACAGAATCAAACTATGGCTACACCTTC. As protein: CASTTLGTESNYGYTF. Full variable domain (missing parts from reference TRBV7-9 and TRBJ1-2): DTGVSQNPRHKITKRGQNVTFRCDPISEHNRLYWYRQTLGQGPEFLTYFQNEAQLEKSRLLSDRFSAERPKGSFSTLEIQRTEQGDSAMYLCASTTLGTESNYGYTFGSGTRLTVV.

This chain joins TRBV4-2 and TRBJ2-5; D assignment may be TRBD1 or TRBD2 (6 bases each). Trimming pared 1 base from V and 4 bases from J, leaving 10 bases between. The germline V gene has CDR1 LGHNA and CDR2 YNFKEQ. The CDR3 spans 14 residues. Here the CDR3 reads CASSQAEGGETQYF. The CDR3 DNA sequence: TGTGCCAGCAGCCAAGCTGAGGGGGGAGAGACCCAGTACTTC.

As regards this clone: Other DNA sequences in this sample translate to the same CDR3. Here the CDR3 DNA reads TGTGCCAGCAGCTTAGAAAATTACAATGAGCAGTTCTTC. Translating it yields CASSLENYNEQFF. The V and J genes are TRBV11-2 and TRBJ2-1; D gene uncertain. Germline V gives CDR1 SGHAT, CDR2 FQNNGV. The CDR3 sequence is 13 residues long. The germline V and J ends were trimmed by 0 bases and 4 bases, with 4 bases remaining between them.

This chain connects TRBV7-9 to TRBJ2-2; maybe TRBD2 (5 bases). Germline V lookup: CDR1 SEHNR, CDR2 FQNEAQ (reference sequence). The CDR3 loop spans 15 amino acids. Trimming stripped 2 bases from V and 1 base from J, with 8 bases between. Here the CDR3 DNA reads TGTGCCAGCAGCTTACCGGAGGTGAACACCGGGGAGCTGTTTTTT. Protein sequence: CASSLPEVNTGELFF. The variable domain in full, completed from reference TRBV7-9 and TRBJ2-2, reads DTGVSQNPRHKITKRGQNVTFRCDPISEHNRLYWYRQTLGQGPEFLTYFQNEAQLEKSRLLSDRFSAERPKGSFSTLEIQRTEQGDSAMYLCASSLPEVNTGELFFGEGSRLTVL.

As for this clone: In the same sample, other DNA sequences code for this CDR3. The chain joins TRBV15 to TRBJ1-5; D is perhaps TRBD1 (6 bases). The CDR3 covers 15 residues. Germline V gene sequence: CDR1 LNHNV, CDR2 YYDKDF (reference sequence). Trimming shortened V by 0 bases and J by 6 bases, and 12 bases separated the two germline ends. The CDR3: CATSRDRGAGQPQHF. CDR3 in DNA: TGTGCCACCAGCAGAGATCGGGGGGCAGGTCAGCCCCAGCATTTT.

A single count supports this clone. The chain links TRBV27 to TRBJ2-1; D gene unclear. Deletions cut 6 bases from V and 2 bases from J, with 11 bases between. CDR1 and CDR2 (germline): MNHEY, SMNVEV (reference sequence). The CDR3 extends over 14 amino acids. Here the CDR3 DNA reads TGTGCCAGCAGCCCCGTCATTACCTACAATGAGCAGTTCTTC. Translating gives CASSPVITYNEQFF.

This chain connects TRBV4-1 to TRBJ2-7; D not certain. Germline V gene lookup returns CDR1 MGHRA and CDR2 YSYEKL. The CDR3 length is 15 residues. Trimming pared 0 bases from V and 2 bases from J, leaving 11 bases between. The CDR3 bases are TGCGCCAGCAGCCAAGATTTGGGGTCGGCCTACGAGCAGTACTTC. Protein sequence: CASSQDLGSAYEQYF.